One and the same sample provided the 27 T cell receptor beta chains below, sequenced in a study of control samples from healthy donors and cancer patients. Method: immunoSEQ multiplex PCR; TCRdb's copy keeps in-frame clones and lacks some. The sample holds over 100,000 clones, more than 85% seen once. What was sequenced was blood. The receptors were gathered from a woman aged 45 to 65 in good health.

CDR3 protein: CASSRSDGGRSYNEQFF. CDR3 nucleotides: TGTGCCAGCAGCCGGTCGGACGGCGGGAGGTCCTACAATGAGCAGTTCTTC. The chain is built from TRBV3-1 (or the pseudogene TRBV3-2) and TRBJ2-1; 8 positions match TRBD2. Trimming at V came to 4 bases and at J to 1 base, leaving 9 bases not matched to a gene. The length of the CDR3 is 17 residues. Germline V gene data show CDR1 as LGHDT and CDR2 as YNNKEL (reference sequence).

V usage is TRBV9 and J usage is TRBJ2-1; D not certain. The CDR3 spans 16 residues. CDR1 SGDLS and CDR2 YYNGEE come from the germline V gene. V lost 0 bases and J lost 2, with 12 bases in between. The CDR3 sequence is CASSVASDPTYNEQFF. The CDR3 region has the DNA TGTGCCAGCAGCGTAGCGTCGGACCCAACCTACAATGAGCAGTTCTTC.

The gene calls are TRBV9 and TRBJ2-7; no clear D. CDR3 length: 14 amino acids. CDR1 SGDLS and CDR2 YYNGEE come from the germline V gene. V dropped 0 bases and J dropped 7 bases, with 14 bases sitting between them. The CDR3 bases are TGTGCCAGCAGCGTAGGACGGGTTCCCGGGGAGCAGTACTTC. Translating it yields CASSVGRVPGEQYF.

The V and J genes are TRBV6-2 or TRBV6-3 and TRBJ2-1; D might be TRBD2 (5 bases). Germline CDR1 MNHEY, CDR2 SVGEGT. Deletions cut 0 bases from V and 9 bases from J, with 15 bases between. The CDR3 runs 15 residues. The CDR3 sequence is CASSYSIWSSGEQFF. DNA for the CDR3: TGTGCCAGCAGTTACTCTATCTGGAGCAGCGGTGAGCAGTTCTTC.

The chain couples TRBV27 to TRBJ2-2; 9 positions match TRBD1. The CDR3 totals 18 residues. CDR1 and CDR2 (germline): MNHEY, SMNVEV (reference sequence). Trimming removed 2 bases from V and 0 bases from J; junction bases left unmatched: 7. CDR3 DNA: TGTGCCAGCAGTTTACGGGACAGGGCAAACGCGAACACCGGGGAGCTGTTTTTT. Translating gives CASSLRDRANANTGELFF.

The chain has TRBV29-1 and TRBJ2-3; no reliable D call. In germline, CDR1 is SQVTM, CDR2 ANQGSEA. The CDR3 totals 14 residues. V was pared by 5 bases and J by 6 bases, with 18 bases between. The CDR3 sequence is CSVRPSFIRDTQYF. The CDR3 nucleotides read TGCAGCGTTAGACCCTCGTTTATTCGGGATACGCAGTATTTT.

The V call is TRBV10-3, the J call TRBJ2-3, with 7 bases fitting TRBD2. V lost 2 bases, J lost 2 bases, and 7 bases stayed unmatched. Germline lookup yields CDR1 ENHRY and CDR2 SYGVKD. This CDR3 has 16 amino acids. The CDR3 DNA sequence: TGTGCCATCAGTGAGCCACGGGAGGCTCCCACAGATACGCAGTATTTT. Its protein product is CAISEPREAPTDTQYF.

This clone came up once. The CDR3 loop is CASSPRQGGSGGYTF. CDR3 DNA: TGTGCCAGCTCACCCCGACAGGGAGGGTCCGGTGGCTACACCTTC. This rearrangement joins TRBV18 to TRBJ1-2; 7 nucleotides agree with TRBD1. V gave up 3 bases and J gave up 7 bases; unmatched junction bases: 11. This CDR3 comprises 15 residues. The germline gives CDR1 KGHSH, CDR2 LQKENI.

The chain uses TRBV19 and TRBJ2-2; possible D gene TRBD2, 5 bases. CDR3 length: 15 residues. Germline V gives CDR1 LNHDA, CDR2 SQIVND (reference sequence). Trimming cost V 4 bases and J 3 bases, with 12 bases left between them. DNA of the CDR3: TGTGCCAGTAGTACCTCCCGAGCGGACACCGGGGAGCTGTTTTTT. Its translation is CASSTSRADTGELFF.

The sample holds a few counts of this clone. The CDR3 is CASSQGRPYEQYF. The CDR3 DNA reads as TGTGCCAGCAGTCAGGGCCGCCCCTACGAGCAGTACTTC. The chain couples TRBV7-9 to TRBJ2-7, with D possibly being TRBD1 (5 bases). Germline lookup yields CDR1 SEHNR and CDR2 FQNEAQ (reference sequence). This CDR3 has 13 amino acids. Deletions cut 6 bases from V and 2 bases from J, with 11 bases between.

DNA for the CDR3: TGCGCCAGCAGCTTGGCGGGACTAGCGGGGGCCCTCTCCTACGAGCAGTACTTC. Amino acids: CASSLAGLAGALSYEQYF. The chain joins TRBV5-1 to TRBJ2-7; 14 positions match TRBD2. V shed 0 bases, J shed 0 bases, and the junction held 5 bases outside the gene matches. The CDR3 length is 18 residues. Germline V gene sequence: CDR1 SGHRS, CDR2 YFSETQ. The whole variable domain, remainder taken from reference TRBV5-1 and TRBJ2-7, is KAGVTQTPRYLIKTRGQQVTLSCSPISGHRSVSWYQQTPGQGLQFLFEYFSETQRNKGNFPGRFSGRQFSNSRSEMNVSTLELGDSALYLCASSLAGLAGALSYEQYFGPGTRLTVT.

This chain links TRBV11-2 with TRBJ2-1, with TRBD2 identical over 9 bases. Germline assignment: CDR1 SGHAT and CDR2 FQNNGV. Unmatched junction bases numbered 5, after V lost 4 bases and J lost 4 bases. This CDR3 is 15 amino acids long. CDR3 sequence: CASSSELAGYNEQFF. In DNA, the CDR3 is TGTGCCAGCAGCTCCGAGCTAGCGGGATACAATGAGCAGTTCTTC.

The gene calls are TRBV30 and TRBJ1-5; possibly TRBD1 for D (6 bases). The germline gives CDR1 GTSNPN, CDR2 SVGIG (reference sequence). V lost 3 bases and J lost 7, with 13 bases in between. This CDR3 spans 13 amino acids. The CDR3 bases are TGTGCCTGGAGCGGTGGGGGCGGGCAGCCCCAGCATTTT. The encoded protein is CAWSGGGGQPQHF.

This chain joins TRBV24-1 and TRBJ2-1; D is perhaps TRBD1 (5 bases). This CDR3 has 15 residues. The germline V gene encodes CDR1 KGHDR and CDR2 SFDVKD. V lost 1 base and J 5 bases, leaving 11 bases between the germline ends. The CDR3 is CATSDFYRNNNEQFF. CDR3 nucleotide sequence: TGTGCCACCAGTGATTTTTACAGGAACAACAATGAGCAGTTCTTC.

The chain couples TRBV19 to TRBJ1-2, with 8 nucleotides matching TRBD1. The CDR3 totals 15 residues. J gave up 2 bases and V 2 bases, and 4 bases lay outside the gene matches. The V gene's germline CDR1 is LNHDA and CDR2 SQIVND (reference sequence). The CDR3 region has the DNA TGTGCCAGTAGTATACGTCCAGGGGGCAACTATGGCTACACCTTC. Translated: CASSIRPGGNYGYTF. Full variable domain (missing parts from reference TRBV19 and TRBJ1-2): DGGITQSPKYLFRKEGQNVTLSCEQNLNHDAMYWYRQDPGQGLRLIYYSQIVNDFQKGDIAEGYSVSREKKESFPLTVTSAQKNPTAFYLCASSIRPGGNYGYTFGSGTRLTVV.

The chain recombines TRBV7-6 with TRBJ2-3; possibly TRBD2 for D (6 bases). V gave up 7 bases and J gave up 2 bases, with 16 bases separating them. From germline, CDR1 is SGHVS and CDR2 FNYEAQ. CDR3 size: 15 residues. The CDR3 DNA follows: TGTGCCAGCACCCATAGGGGACTTAACACAGATACGCAGTATTTT. It translates to CASTHRGLNTDTQYF.

The genes are TRBV19 and TRBJ2-1; 10 positions agree with TRBD2. V shed 8 bases, J shed 5 bases, and the junction held 3 bases outside the gene matches. The CDR3 loop spans 13 amino acids. Germline CDR1 reads LNHDA; CDR2 reads SQIVND (reference sequence). CDR3 bases: TGTGCCAGTTCGGGACTAGCGAACAATGAGCAGTTCTTC. Its translation: CASSGLANNEQFF.

This chain uses TRBV11-2 with TRBJ2-5; D is unresolved. Germline V gene sequence: CDR1 SGHAT, CDR2 FQNNGV. This CDR3 is built from 13 residues. The V end lost 2 bases, the J end lost 5 bases, and 9 bases lay between the germline ends. The CDR3 here is CASSLLGLETQYF. For the CDR3, the DNA is TGTGCCAGCAGCTTACTGGGTTTGGAGACCCAGTACTTC.

The genes are TRBV25-1 and TRBJ1-1; D uncertain. The CDR3 sequence is 13 residues long. V dropped 6 bases and J dropped 8 bases, with 16 bases sitting between them. CDR1 is MGHDK and CDR2 is SYGVNS in the germline V gene. The CDR3 sequence: CASRDSGRGEAFF. The CDR3 region has the DNA TGTGCCAGCAGGGATTCCGGACGCGGAGAAGCTTTCTTT.

The chain uses TRBV7-3 and TRBJ2-4, with TRBD1 identical over 7 bases. The J segment lost 1 base and the V segment lost 6 bases, leaving 3 bases of the junction unmatched. Germline CDR1 is SGHTA and CDR2 is FQGTGA. This CDR3 contains 14 residues. This CDR3 reads CASRSQGAKNIQYF. The CDR3 coding sequence is TGTGCCAGCAGATCACAGGGGGCCAAAAACATTCAGTACTTC.

Comment on this clone: Other DNA sequences in the same sample also yield this CDR3. The chain has TRBV6-5 and TRBJ1-1; tentatively, D is TRBD1 (5 bases). V shed 0 bases and J shed 0 bases, with 5 bases lying between them. The germline gives CDR1 MNHEY, CDR2 SVGAGI. This CDR3 has 14 amino acids. As DNA, the CDR3 is TGTGCCAGCAGTTACTCGACAGTGAACACTGAAGCTTTCTTT. It is translated as CASSYSTVNTEAFF.

This chain links TRBV30 with TRBJ1-4; possibly TRBD1 for D (5 bases). Germline V gives CDR1 GTSNPN, CDR2 SVGIG (reference sequence). The CDR3 covers 15 residues. Trimming left V 3 bases short and J 7 bases short, with 18 bases between. The CDR3 reads CAWRVSRGMGEKLFF. The CDR3 DNA reads TGTGCCTGGAGGGTATCACGGGGGATGGGTGAAAAACTGTTTTTT.

This clone was seen just once. This chain connects TRBV7-3 to TRBJ1-1; D uncertain. The CDR3 sequence is 14 residues long. Deletions cut 2 bases from V and 5 bases from J, with 12 bases between. Germline V CDR1 and CDR2: SGHTA, FQGTGA. CDR3 region: CASSLQSSWTEAFF. The CDR3 DNA reads as TGTGCCAGCAGCTTACAATCGTCTTGGACTGAAGCTTTCTTT.

This clone was recorded only once. The rearrangement uses TRBV7-8 and TRBJ1-5; D unclear. The germline V gene encodes CDR1 SGHVS and CDR2 FQNEAQ. There are 14 residues in the CDR3. Trimming took 7 bases from V and 0 from J, leaving 10 bases between them. CDR3 in amino acids: CASTDNYSNQPQHF. CDR3 nucleotide sequence: TGTGCCAGCACTGACAATTATAGCAATCAGCCCCAGCATTTT.

The chain joins TRBV9 to TRBJ1-6, with a possible D match to TRBD1 (5 bases). This CDR3 region has 14 residues. The germline gives CDR1 SGDLS, CDR2 YYNGEE. Trimming shortened V by 6 bases and J by 7 bases, and 14 bases separated the two germline ends. CDR3: CASTQGLGNSPLHF. As DNA, the CDR3 is TGTGCCAGCACCCAGGGACTGGGAAATTCACCCCTCCACTTT.

This clone turned up a few times. This chain links TRBV11-2 with TRBJ2-2; TRBD2 matches at 7 bases. V shed 1 base, J shed 6 bases, and the junction held 5 bases outside the gene matches. This CDR3 is 15 amino acids long. Germline V gene sequence: CDR1 SGHAT, CDR2 FQNNGV. The DNA for the CDR3 is TGTGCCAGCAGCTTAGTGGCAGGGAGGGCCGGGGAGCTGTTTTTT. It translates to CASSLVAGRAGELFF. The variable domain in full, with the rest retrieved from reference TRBV11-2 and TRBJ2-2, is EAGVAQSPRYKIIEKRQSVAFWCNPISGHATLYWYQQILGQGPKLLIQFQNNGVVDDSQLPKDRFSAERLKGVDSTLKIQPAKLEDSAVYLCASSLVAGRAGELFFGEGSRLTVL.

This sequence joins TRBV6-4 and TRBJ2-1; 10 bases agree with TRBD2. With 0 bases clipped from V and 9 bases from J, the junction kept 5 bases outside the gene matches. Germline V CDR1 and CDR2: MRHNA, SNTAGT. The CDR3 has 15 residues. CDR3 region: CASSDSPSGGGEQFF. The CDR3 bases are TGTGCCAGCAGTGACTCGCCTAGCGGGGGAGGTGAGCAGTTCTTC.